What follows are 5 T cell receptor beta chains derived from one specimen sequenced in a study of blood T cell repertoires in COVID-19. Sequencing used immunoSEQ multiplex PCR; TCRdb keeps in-frame clones, though not all of them. The table has 240,000 or so clones, around 83% seen once; the top ten hold roughly 3.4%. Specimen: peripheral blood. The receptors stem from a woman aged 18-29 years with acute or convalescent COVID-19.

This clone has just one count. The chain has TRBV6-2 or TRBV6-3 and TRBJ2-7; tentatively, D is TRBD1 (6 bases). The CDR3 length is 15 residues. Germline CDR1 reads MNHEY; CDR2 reads SVGEGT. The germline V and J ends were trimmed by 6 bases and 6 bases, with 21 bases remaining between them. As DNA, the CDR3 is TGTGCCAGCAGCCCCCCCAGGGGAAAGGGCTCCGAGCAGTACTTC. Translating gives CASSPPRGKGSEQYF.

The chain is built from TRBV2 and TRBJ1-6; 9 nucleotides line up with TRBD1. The germline V gene has CDR1 SNHLY and CDR2 FYNNEI. The CDR3 has 16 residues. Unmatched junction bases numbered 12, after V lost 9 bases and J lost 6 bases. The CDR3 bases are TGTGCCAGACGAACAGGGGGCGTACGGGGTAATTCACCCCTCCACTTT. This codes for CARRTGGVRGNSPLHF.

This clone occurred once. Other DNA sequences in the same sample also yield this CDR3. The chain employs TRBV7-9 and TRBJ2-3; possible D gene TRBD1, 5 bases. Looked up from germline, CDR1 is SEHNR and CDR2 is FQNEAQ (reference sequence). The ends were cut back, 4 bases at V and 0 bases at J, with 11 bases in the middle. The CDR3 is made up of 15 amino acids. CDR3 region: CASSSGQGSTDTQYF. Written as DNA, the CDR3 is TGTGCCAGCAGCTCCGGACAAGGGAGCACAGATACGCAGTATTTT.

The gene calls are TRBV7-2 and TRBJ1-5; the D is unclear. Germline CDR1 SGHTA, CDR2 FQGNSA. V was cut by 3 bases and J by 5 bases, with 8 bases left in between. This CDR3 contains 13 residues. The CDR3 region has the DNA TGTGCCAGCAGCTTGTTCGAGGATCAGCCCCAGCATTTT. Translation: CASSLFEDQPQHF.

The chain joins TRBV3-1 (or the pseudogene TRBV3-2) to TRBJ1-2; maybe TRBD1 (5 bases). The CDR3 contains 17 residues. Germline V gene sequence: CDR1 LGHDT, CDR2 YNNKEL (reference sequence). V shed 1 base and J shed 7 bases, with 22 bases lying between them. In DNA form, the CDR3 reads TGTGCCAGCAGCCAAGGGGTTGGGGGGAAGATCTCCCGTGGCTACACCTTC. It encodes CASSQGVGGKISRGYTF.